The 30 T cell receptor beta chains listed next were all sequenced from one sample in a study of blood T cell repertoires in COVID-19. TCRdb's copy holds only in-frame clones and misses some; the assay was immunoSEQ multiplex PCR. The repertoire includes a few hundred thousand clones, approximately 85% of them detected once, and approximately 7.9% sits in the top ten. Sequencing was done on a sample of peripheral blood. These receptors originate from a human donor in a cohort sampled during active COVID-19.

The V call is TRBV6-5, the J call TRBJ1-4; TRBD1 agrees at 8 bases. The V gene's germline CDR1 is MNHEY and CDR2 SVGAGI. V trimming: 7 bases; J trimming: 8 bases; junction bases outside the gene matches: 9. The CDR3 contains 14 residues. The CDR3 sequence: CASTKGQVDEKLFF. The CDR3 region has the DNA TGTGCCAGCACCAAGGGACAGGTAGACGAAAAACTGTTTTTT.

The chain is built from TRBV12-5 and TRBJ2-7; unclear D gene. Trimming shortened V by 0 bases and J by 7 bases, and 25 bases separated the two germline ends. Germline assignment: CDR1 LGHNT and CDR2 FRNRAP. The CDR3 is 18 residues long. The CDR3 DNA reads TGTGCTAGTGGTTTGGTCGCCCCCCGTGTAGGCTCGAGGTTAGAGCAGTACTTC. Protein product: CASGLVAPRVGSRLEQYF.

This clone has only a few counts. The CDR3 DNA is TGCGCCAGCGGCCGGACAGCAACTAATGAAAAACTGTTTTTT. This sequence encodes CASGRTATNEKLFF. The chain links TRBV5-1 to TRBJ1-4; a weak D match, TRBD1 (6 bases). This CDR3 comprises 14 residues. Trimming took 7 bases from V and 0 from J, leaving 10 bases between them. Germline CDR1 reads SGHRS; CDR2 reads YFSETQ.

The chain couples TRBV19 to TRBJ2-7, with 7 nucleotides matching TRBD1. The V segment lost 8 bases and the J segment 4 bases; nucleotides outside the gene matches: 8. Germline V CDR1 and CDR2: LNHDA, SQIVND (reference sequence). The CDR3 runs 13 residues. CDR3 protein: CASSSGGRYEQYF. CDR3 nucleotide sequence: TGTGCCAGTTCATCAGGGGGTCGTTACGAGCAGTACTTC. Full variable domain (missing parts from reference TRBV19 and TRBJ2-7): DGGITQSPKYLFRKEGQNVTLSCEQNLNHDAMYWYRQDPGQGLRLIYYSQIVNDFQKGDIAEGYSVSREKKESFPLTVTSAQKNPTAFYLCASSSGGRYEQYFGPGTRLTVT.

This clone was recorded only once. V and J are TRBV6-5 and TRBJ1-2; 7 bases line up with TRBD1. The V segment lost 6 bases and the J segment 2 bases; nucleotides outside the gene matches: 9. CDR1 is MNHEY and CDR2 is SVGAGI in the germline V gene. This CDR3 has 15 amino acids. CDR3 in amino acids: CASSLTGVANYGYTF. DNA for the CDR3: TGTGCCAGCAGCCTAACAGGGGTCGCAAACTATGGCTACACCTTC.

The rearrangement joins TRBV15 to TRBJ1-4; no firm D call. The CDR3 length is 14 residues. Trimming pared 6 bases from V and 0 bases from J, leaving 8 bases between. Germline loops: CDR1 LNHNV, CDR2 YYDKDF (reference sequence). This CDR3 reads CATRLGATNEKLFF. The CDR3 DNA is TGTGCCACCAGGCTCGGAGCAACTAATGAAAAACTGTTTTTT. Full variable domain (missing parts from reference TRBV15 and TRBJ1-4): DAMVIQNPRYQVTQFGKPVTLSCSQTLNHNVMYWYQQKSSQAPKLLFHYYDKDFNNEADTPDNFQSRRPNTSFCFLDIRSPGLGDTAMYLCATRLGATNEKLFFGSGTQLSVL.

The V gene is TRBV7-3, the J gene TRBJ1-1; 11 bases agree with TRBD1. Unmatched junction bases numbered 5, after V lost 5 bases and J lost 6 bases. Germline CDR1 SGHTA, CDR2 FQGTGA. The CDR3 consists of 14 residues. This CDR3 is CASSLDRGHPEAFF. The CDR3 DNA reads TGTGCCAGCAGCCTGGACAGGGGGCACCCTGAAGCTTTCTTT.

The chain combines TRBV3-1 (or the pseudogene TRBV3-2) with TRBJ2-5; 7 bases map to TRBD1. This CDR3 is 14 amino acids long. After removal of 4 bases from V and 2 bases from J, the junction contained 4 bases not matched to a gene. Per the germline V gene, CDR1 is LGHDT and CDR2 is YNNKEL (reference sequence). CDR3 amino acids: CASSRMDRQETQYF. In DNA form, the CDR3 reads TGTGCCAGCAGCCGAATGGACAGGCAAGAGACCCAGTACTTC.

J is TRBJ2-7 and V is TRBV9, with a tentative D call TRBD1 (6 bases). The CDR3 length is 13 residues. Trimming removed 5 bases from V and 1 base from J, with 10 bases in between. CDR1 and CDR2 (germline): SGDLS, YYNGEE. CDR3 protein: CASSLGQSYEQYF. The CDR3 DNA is TGTGCCAGCAGTCTAGGACAGTCCTACGAGCAGTACTTC.

This clone was seen many times. This sequence joins TRBV3-1 (or the pseudogene TRBV3-2) and TRBJ1-5; tentatively, D is TRBD1 (6 bases). Germline CDR1 is LGHDT and CDR2 is YNNKEL (reference sequence). V was cut by 2 bases and J by 5 bases, with 7 bases left in between. This CDR3 is 13 amino acids long. As DNA, the CDR3 is TGTGCCAGCAGCCAATACAGGGATCAGCCCCAGCATTTT. This encodes CASSQYRDQPQHF.

V usage is TRBV7-2 and J usage is TRBJ2-3; 14 bases map to TRBD2. Trimming removed 1 base from V and 2 bases from J; junction bases left unmatched: 5. Germline V gene data show CDR1 as SGHTA and CDR2 as FQGNSA. The CDR3 runs 18 residues. CDR3 sequence reads: CASSLGLAGGRVTDTQYF. The CDR3 DNA reads TGTGCCAGCAGCTTAGGACTAGCGGGGGGGCGCGTCACAGATACGCAGTATTTT.

V usage is TRBV6-5 and J usage is TRBJ2-7; the D gene is possibly TRBD1 (5 bases). The CDR3 runs 13 residues. CDR1 is MNHEY and CDR2 is SVGAGI in the germline V gene. V gave up 0 bases and J gave up 3 bases, with 6 bases separating them. CDR3 amino acids: CASSYSDSYEQYF. CDR3 sequence (DNA): TGTGCCAGCAGTTACTCAGACAGCTACGAGCAGTACTTC.

In DNA, the CDR3 is TGTGCCAGCAGTTACATTCGGGGGTTCGACGAGCAGTACTTC. Translated: CASSYIRGFDEQYF. V usage is TRBV6-2 or TRBV6-3 and J usage is TRBJ2-7, with TRBD2 as a possible D gene (6 bases). This CDR3 has 14 residues. The V gene lost 2 bases and the J gene lost 5 bases, with 13 bases spanning the gap. The germline V gene encodes CDR1 MNHEY and CDR2 SVGEGT.

This chain links TRBV6-1 with TRBJ1-1; D unclear. Deletions cut 0 bases from V and 0 bases from J, with 8 bases between. Germline V gene lookup returns CDR1 MNHNS and CDR2 SASEGT. The CDR3 has 15 residues. The chain's CDR3 is CASSEAREMNTEAFF. CDR3 in DNA: TGTGCCAGCAGTGAAGCGCGAGAGATGAACACTGAAGCTTTCTTT.

J is TRBJ2-3 and V is TRBV19; tentative D call: TRBD1 (5 bases). Trimming removed 6 bases at V and 11 bases at J, with 15 bases between. CDR3 length equals 12 residues. In germline, CDR1 is LNHDA, CDR2 SQIVND (reference sequence). The CDR3 bases are TGTGCCAGTAGGGACCGGAAGGGGCTGCAGTATTTT. This codes for CASRDRKGLQYF.

The CDR3 region is CASSLGTGGSYQPQHF. DNA of the CDR3: TGTGCCAGCAGCTTAGGGACAGGGGGCTCCTATCAGCCCCAGCATTTT. This chain uses TRBV7-9 with TRBJ1-5; TRBD1 aligns across 11 bases. Germline V gene lookup returns CDR1 SEHNR and CDR2 FQNEAQ (reference sequence). Trimming at V came to 1 base and at J to 5 bases, leaving 4 bases not matched to a gene. The CDR3 runs 16 residues.

This clone came up once. This chain joins TRBV29-1 and TRBJ2-7; TRBD1 agrees at 7 bases. CDR3 length: 14 residues. CDR1 and CDR2 from the germline V gene are SQVTM and ANQGSEA. V trimming: 4 bases; J trimming: 3 bases; junction bases outside the gene matches: 9. The CDR3 reads CSVVGGAGGYEQYF. The CDR3 DNA is TGCAGCGTTGTTGGTGGTGCAGGGGGCTACGAGCAGTACTTC.

CDR3 loop: CASIEQGGSPLHF. The CDR3 DNA reads as TGTGCCAGCATCGAACAGGGTGGATCACCCCTCCACTTT. V and J are TRBV6-5 and TRBJ1-6; possible D gene TRBD1, 6 bases. V lost 7 bases and J lost 10, with 14 bases in between. CDR1 MNHEY and CDR2 SVGAGI come from the germline V gene. The CDR3 consists of 13 residues.

The CDR3 sequence is CATSDPGHETQYF. CDR3 nucleotide sequence: TGTGCCACCAGTGATCCGGGACACGAGACCCAGTACTTC. The chain carries TRBV24-1 and TRBJ2-5, with D possibly being TRBD1 (6 bases). V was clipped by 3 bases and J by 5 bases, with 9 bases between them. CDR3 length equals 13 residues. Per germline, CDR1 KGHDR and CDR2 SFDVKD.

This chain links TRBV7-9 with TRBJ2-5; 11 positions match TRBD1. The ends lost 1 base at V and 3 bases at J; junction bases unmatched: 4. CDR1 is SEHNR, CDR2 FQNEAQ, per germline (reference sequence). The CDR3 loop spans 16 amino acids. In DNA, the CDR3 is TGTGCCAGCAGCTTAGGAGGACAGGGGGCGAAAGAGACCCAGTACTTC. Translated, it gives CASSLGGQGAKETQYF.

This chain connects TRBV24-1 to TRBJ1-5; D not certain. The CDR3 totals 14 residues. Trimming cost V 3 bases and J 1 base, with 6 bases left between them. The germline V gene has CDR1 KGHDR and CDR2 SFDVKD. CDR3 sequence reads: CATSDTVSNQPQHF. In nucleotides, the CDR3 is TGTGCCACCAGTGATACGGTAAGCAATCAGCCCCAGCATTTT.

V usage is TRBV15 and J usage is TRBJ1-1, with D hard to call. V was cut by 0 bases and J by 5 bases, with 7 bases left in between. From germline, CDR1 is LNHNV and CDR2 YYDKDF (reference sequence). CDR3 length equals 13 residues. The CDR3 DNA reads TGTGCCACCAGCAGAGATGTTAGAACTGAAGCTTTCTTT. Translated: CATSRDVRTEAFF.

The chain links TRBV10-3 to TRBJ1-1, with 7 bases that match TRBD1. The CDR3 spans 16 residues. CDR1 ENHRY and CDR2 SYGVKD come from the germline V gene. The junction had 9 bases not matched to a gene; V was cut back by 0 bases and J by 5 bases. The CDR3 bases are TGTGCCATCAGTGAGTCAAAGACGACAGGGTCTACTGAAGCTTTCTTT. It translates to CAISESKTTGSTEAFF.

This clone turned up a few times. The chain uses TRBV2 and TRBJ1-2; maybe TRBD1 (5 bases). Germline V CDR1 and CDR2: SNHLY, FYNNEI. The CDR3 sequence is 14 residues long. Trimming left V 6 bases short and J 0 bases short, with 11 bases between. CDR3 DNA sequence: TGTGCCAGCAGCGGTTCACAGGCTAACTATGGCTACACCTTC. It codes for CASSGSQANYGYTF.

This clone occurred once. The chain couples TRBV10-2 to TRBJ2-7, with TRBD1 identical over 7 bases. Per the germline V gene, CDR1 is WSHSY and CDR2 is SAAADI. V lost 5 bases, J lost 5 bases, and 6 bases stayed unmatched. The CDR3 loop spans 13 amino acids. The CDR3 reads CASSISTGNEQYF. CDR3 coding DNA: TGCGCCAGCAGTATATCGACAGGGAACGAGCAGTACTTC.

V is TRBV7-3 and J is TRBJ2-5; no definite D call. The V gene's germline CDR1 is SGHTA and CDR2 FQGTGA. CDR3 length: 15 residues. Trimming removed 5 bases at V and 5 bases at J, with 18 bases between. The CDR3 coding sequence is TGTGCCAGCAGCCCATTCGGCGATGGGCGCGAGACCCAGTACTTC. This encodes CASSPFGDGRETQYF.

The CDR3 coding sequence is TGTGCCAGCAGGCAGGGGGCGCGAGGAAACACCATATATTTT. Its protein product is CASRQGARGNTIYF. This chain connects TRBV6-6 to TRBJ1-3, with TRBD1 matching 8 bases. This CDR3 has 14 residues. J gave up 4 bases and V 6 bases, and 5 bases lay outside the gene matches. The germline CDR1 and CDR2 sequences are MNHNY and SVGAGI (reference sequence).

The CDR3 region is CASSPIAPTGVGETQYF. CDR3 DNA sequence: TGTGCCAGCAGTCCCATAGCCCCTACAGGGGTGGGAGAGACCCAGTACTTC. The chain links TRBV27 to TRBJ2-5; TRBD1 agrees at 7 bases. V lost 5 bases and J lost 4; bases outside the gene matches: 16. The CDR3 totals 17 residues. Germline CDR1 and CDR2: MNHEY and SMNVEV (reference sequence).

The chain carries TRBV5-4 and TRBJ1-4, with D tentatively TRBD1 (5 bases). The CDR3 contains 13 residues. The V gene lost 7 bases and the J gene lost 6 bases, with 13 bases spanning the gap. Germline-derived CDR1 and CDR2 are SGHNT and YYREEE (reference sequence). The CDR3 DNA is TGTGCCAGCCGCCCGGGGGATGATGAAAAACTGTTTTTT. Translated, it gives CASRPGDDEKLFF.

This clone was observed once. The chain is built from TRBV7-6 and TRBJ2-1; 8 positions match TRBD2. CDR3 length: 13 residues. The J segment lost 8 bases and the V segment lost 8 bases, leaving 8 bases of the junction unmatched. Germline assignment: CDR1 SGHVS and CDR2 FNYEAQ. Written as DNA, the CDR3 is TGTGCCAGCCGAGTGGCGGGGGGCGATGAGCAGTTCTTC. Translating gives CASRVAGGDEQFF.